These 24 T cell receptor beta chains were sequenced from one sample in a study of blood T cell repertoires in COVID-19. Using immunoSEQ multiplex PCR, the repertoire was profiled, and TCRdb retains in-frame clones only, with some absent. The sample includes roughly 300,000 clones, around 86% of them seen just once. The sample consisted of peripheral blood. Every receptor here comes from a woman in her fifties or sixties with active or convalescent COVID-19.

The CDR3 region has the DNA TGTGCCAGCACAAATCCGGGGATCGGGGAAAAACTGTTTTTT. Translating gives CASTNPGIGEKLFF. The V and J genes are TRBV18 and TRBJ1-4; D gene uncertain. V was cut by 8 bases and J by 8 bases, with 18 bases left in between. CDR1 is KGHSH, CDR2 LQKENI, per germline. The CDR3 consists of 14 residues.

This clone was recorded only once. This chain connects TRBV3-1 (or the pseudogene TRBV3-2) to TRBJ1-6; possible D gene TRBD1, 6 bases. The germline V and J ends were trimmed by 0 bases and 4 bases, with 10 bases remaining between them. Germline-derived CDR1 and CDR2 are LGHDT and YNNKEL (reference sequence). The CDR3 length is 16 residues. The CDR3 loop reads CASSQDTTGYNSPLHF. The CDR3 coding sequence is TGTGCCAGCAGCCAAGATACTACAGGGTATAATTCACCCCTCCACTTT.

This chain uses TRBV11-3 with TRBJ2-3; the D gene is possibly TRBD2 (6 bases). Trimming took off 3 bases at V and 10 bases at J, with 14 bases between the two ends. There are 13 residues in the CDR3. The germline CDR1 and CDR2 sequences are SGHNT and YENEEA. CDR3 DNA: TGTGCCAGCAGCTTTTTCCCGGAGGGTGCGCAGTATTTT. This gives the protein CASSFFPEGAQYF.

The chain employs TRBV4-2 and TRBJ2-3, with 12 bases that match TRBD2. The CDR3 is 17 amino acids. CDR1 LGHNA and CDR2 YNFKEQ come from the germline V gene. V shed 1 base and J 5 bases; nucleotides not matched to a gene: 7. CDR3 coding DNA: TGTGCCAGCAGCCAAGTGGCTAGCGGGGGGGCTGGAGATACGCAGTATTTT. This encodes CASSQVASGGAGDTQYF.

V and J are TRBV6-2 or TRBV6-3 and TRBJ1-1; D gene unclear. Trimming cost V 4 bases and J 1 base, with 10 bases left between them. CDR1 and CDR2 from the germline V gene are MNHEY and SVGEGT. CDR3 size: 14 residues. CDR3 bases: TGTGCCAGCAGTTTAACGAGCTGGAACACTGAAGCTTTCTTT. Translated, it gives CASSLTSWNTEAFF.

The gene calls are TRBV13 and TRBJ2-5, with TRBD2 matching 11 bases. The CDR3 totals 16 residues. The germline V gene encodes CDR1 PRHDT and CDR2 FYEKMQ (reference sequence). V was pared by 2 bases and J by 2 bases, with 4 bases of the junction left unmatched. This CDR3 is CASSLISSGGQETQYF. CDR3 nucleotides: TGTGCCAGCAGCTTAATATCTAGCGGGGGGCAAGAGACCCAGTACTTC.

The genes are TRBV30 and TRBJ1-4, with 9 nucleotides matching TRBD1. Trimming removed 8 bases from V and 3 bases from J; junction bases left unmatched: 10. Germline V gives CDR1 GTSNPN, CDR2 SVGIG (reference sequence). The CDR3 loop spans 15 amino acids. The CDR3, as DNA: TGTGCCATTGCGGGACAGGGTTTCGCTAATGAAAAACTGTTTTTT. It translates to CAIAGQGFANEKLFF.

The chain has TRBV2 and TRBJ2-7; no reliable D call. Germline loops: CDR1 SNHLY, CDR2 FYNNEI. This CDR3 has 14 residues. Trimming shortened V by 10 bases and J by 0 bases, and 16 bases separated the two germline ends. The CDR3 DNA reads TGTGCCACCCTACCTGACACTTACTCCTACGAGCAGTACTTC. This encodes CATLPDTYSYEQYF.

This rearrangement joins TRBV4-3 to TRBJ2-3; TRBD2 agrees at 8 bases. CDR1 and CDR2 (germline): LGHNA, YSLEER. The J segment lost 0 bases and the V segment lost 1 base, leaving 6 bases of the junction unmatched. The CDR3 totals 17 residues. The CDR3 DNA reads TGCGCCAGCAGCCAAGCGGGGGGGGCACCTAGCACAGATACGCAGTATTTT. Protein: CASSQAGGAPSTDTQYF.

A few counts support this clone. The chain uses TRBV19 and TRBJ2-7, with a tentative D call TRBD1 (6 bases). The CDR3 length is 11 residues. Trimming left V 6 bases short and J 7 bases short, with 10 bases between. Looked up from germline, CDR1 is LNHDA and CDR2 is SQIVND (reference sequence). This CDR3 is CASRRGHEQYF. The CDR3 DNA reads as TGTGCCAGTAGGAGGGGACATGAGCAGTACTTC.

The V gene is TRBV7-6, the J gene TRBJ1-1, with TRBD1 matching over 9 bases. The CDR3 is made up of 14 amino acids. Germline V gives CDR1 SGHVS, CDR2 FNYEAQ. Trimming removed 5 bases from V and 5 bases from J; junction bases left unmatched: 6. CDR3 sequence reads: CASSLTGGWTEAFF. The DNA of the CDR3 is TGTGCCAGCAGCCTTACAGGGGGCTGGACTGAAGCTTTCTTT.

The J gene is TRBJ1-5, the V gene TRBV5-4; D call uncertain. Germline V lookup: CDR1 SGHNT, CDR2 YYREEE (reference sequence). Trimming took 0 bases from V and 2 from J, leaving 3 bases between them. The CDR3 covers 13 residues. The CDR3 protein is CASSLAGNQPQHF. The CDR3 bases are TGTGCCAGCAGCTTGGCGGGCAATCAGCCCCAGCATTTT.

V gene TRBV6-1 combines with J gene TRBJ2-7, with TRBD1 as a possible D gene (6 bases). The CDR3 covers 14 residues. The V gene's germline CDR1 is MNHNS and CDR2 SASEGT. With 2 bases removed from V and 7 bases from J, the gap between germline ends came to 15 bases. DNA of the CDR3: TGTGCCAGCAGTGAACAGAACAGGGTAGGTGAGCAGTACTTC. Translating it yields CASSEQNRVGEQYF.

The CDR3 sequence: CASAFSSYNSPLHF. The CDR3 DNA sequence: TGTGCCAGCGCATTTAGCTCCTATAATTCACCCCTCCACTTT. This sequence joins TRBV14 and TRBJ1-6, with D unresolved. In germline, CDR1 is SGHDN, CDR2 FVKESK. The CDR3 length is 14 residues. With 8 bases removed from V and 0 bases from J, the gap between germline ends came to 8 bases.

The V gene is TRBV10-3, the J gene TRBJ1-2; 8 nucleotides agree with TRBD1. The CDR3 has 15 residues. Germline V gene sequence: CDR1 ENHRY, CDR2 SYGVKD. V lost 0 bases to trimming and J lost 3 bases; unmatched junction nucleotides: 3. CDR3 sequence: CAISESDRVDYGYTF. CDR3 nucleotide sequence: TGTGCCATCAGTGAGTCGGACAGGGTAGACTATGGCTACACCTTC.

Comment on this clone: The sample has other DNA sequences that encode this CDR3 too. In nucleotides, the CDR3 is TGTGCCAGCAGCACCAACCTACTAGCGGGGGGGCTCGCGGAGACCCAGTACTTC. Amino acids: CASSTNLLAGGLAETQYF. This sequence joins TRBV5-8 and TRBJ2-5; 13 positions match TRBD2. The germline V gene encodes CDR1 SGHTS and CDR2 YDEGEE. This CDR3 region has 18 residues. The V gene end was trimmed by 4 bases and the J gene end by 5 bases; junction bases not matched to a gene: 14. Looking up the rest from reference TRBV5-8 and TRBJ2-5 gives the full variable domain: EAGVTQSPTHLIKTRGQQATLRCSPISGHTSVYWYQQALGLGLQFLLWYDEGEERNRGNFPPRFSGRQFPNYSSELNVNALELEDSALYLCASSTNLLAGGLAETQYFGPGTRLLVL.

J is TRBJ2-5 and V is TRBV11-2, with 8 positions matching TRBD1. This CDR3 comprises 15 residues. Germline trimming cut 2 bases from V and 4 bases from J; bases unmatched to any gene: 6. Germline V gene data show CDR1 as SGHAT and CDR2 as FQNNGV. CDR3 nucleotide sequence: TGTGCCAGCAGCTTATCCACGACAGGGGTAGAGACCCAGTACTTC. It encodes CASSLSTTGVETQYF.

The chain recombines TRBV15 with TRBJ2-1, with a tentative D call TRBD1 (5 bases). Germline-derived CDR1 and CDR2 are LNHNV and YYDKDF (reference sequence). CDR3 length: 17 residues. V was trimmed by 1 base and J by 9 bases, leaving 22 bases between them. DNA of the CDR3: TGTGCCACCAGCAGAGGCGGAACAGGTTGGGATATGGGTGAGCAGTTCTTC. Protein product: CATSRGGTGWDMGEQFF.

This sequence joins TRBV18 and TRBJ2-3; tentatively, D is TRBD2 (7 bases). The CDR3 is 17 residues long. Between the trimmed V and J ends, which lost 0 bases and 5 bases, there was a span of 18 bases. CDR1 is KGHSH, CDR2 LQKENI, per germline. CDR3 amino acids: CASSPPTGGQDGDTQYF. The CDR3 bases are TGTGCCAGCTCACCACCGACCGGGGGGCAAGATGGAGATACGCAGTATTTT.

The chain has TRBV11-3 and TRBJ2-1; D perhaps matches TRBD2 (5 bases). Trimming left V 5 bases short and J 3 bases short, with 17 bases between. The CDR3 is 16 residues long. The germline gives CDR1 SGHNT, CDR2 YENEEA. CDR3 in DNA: TGTGCCAGCAGCCTATACAGCGGCGTTAACTACAATGAGCAGTTCTTC. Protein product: CASSLYSGVNYNEQFF.

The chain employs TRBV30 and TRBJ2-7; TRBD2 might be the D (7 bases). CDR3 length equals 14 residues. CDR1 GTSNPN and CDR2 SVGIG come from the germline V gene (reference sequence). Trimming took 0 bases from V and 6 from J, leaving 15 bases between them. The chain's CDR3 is CAWSVGGVGPEQYF. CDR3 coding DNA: TGTGCCTGGAGTGTAGGGGGGGTTGGTCCCGAGCAGTACTTC.

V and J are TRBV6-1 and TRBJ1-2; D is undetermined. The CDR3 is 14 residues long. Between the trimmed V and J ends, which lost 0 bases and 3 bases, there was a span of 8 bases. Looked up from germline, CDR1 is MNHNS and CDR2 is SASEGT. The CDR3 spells CASSEAYRYYGYTF. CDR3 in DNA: TGTGCCAGCAGTGAAGCGTACAGATACTATGGCTACACCTTC.

The CDR3 sequence is CASSPGGLMNTEAFF. For the CDR3, the DNA is TGCGCCAGCAGCCCGGGGGGGTTAATGAACACTGAAGCTTTCTTT. V is TRBV4-1 and J is TRBJ1-1; D may be TRBD1 (5 bases). In germline, CDR1 is MGHRA, CDR2 YSYEKL. The V end lost 4 bases, the J end lost 0 bases, and 12 bases lay between the germline ends. CDR3 length: 15 residues.

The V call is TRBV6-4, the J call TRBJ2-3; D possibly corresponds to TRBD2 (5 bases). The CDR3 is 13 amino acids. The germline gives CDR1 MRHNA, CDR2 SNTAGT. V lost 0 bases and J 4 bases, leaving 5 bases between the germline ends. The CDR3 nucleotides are TGTGCCAGCAGTGACTCGAGGGCAGATACGCAGTATTTT. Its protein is CASSDSRADTQYF.